These T cell receptor beta chains were read from a single sample in a study of T cells in Graves' hyperthyroidism and ophthalmopathy. One entry per CDR3 protein results from TCRdb running MiXCR on the multiplex PCR reads. Here the sample spans about 520,000 distinct CDR3 sequences, 20% being singletons. Sequences were obtained from blood. These receptors all come from a man in his late teens or twenties with Graves' hyperthyroidism. Each CDR3 is given with its conserved first and last residue. Each record gives: clone size, J gene, D gene, V gene, CDR3 protein, CDR3 DNA. D genes are given only for firm matches. Where a row states a size, it is once, few, many or the class of an expanded clone; other rows omit it.

clone_size: NA
j_call: TRBJ2-7
d_call: NA
v_call: TRBV6-2/TRBV6-3
cdr3_aa: CASSYSGQRGEQYF
cdr3_nt: TGTGCCAGCAGTTACTCGGGACAACGGGGCGAGCAGTACTTC

clone_size: NA
j_call: TRBJ2-5
d_call: NA
v_call: TRBV30
cdr3_aa: CAWSVGAGQETQYF
cdr3_nt: TGTGCCTGGAGTGTAGGTGCCGGACAAGAGACCCAGTACTTC

clone_size: many
j_call: TRBJ2-7
d_call: TRBD1
v_call: TRBV4-1
cdr3_aa: CASSHYLQGAGEQYF
cdr3_nt: TGCGCCAGCAGCCATTACCTTCAGGGGGCCGGCGAGCAGTACTTC

clone_size: many
j_call: TRBJ1-2
d_call: NA
v_call: TRBV6-5
cdr3_aa: CASSYYGGTYGYTF
cdr3_nt: TGTGCCAGCAGTTACTATGGCGGAACCTATGGCTACACCTTC

clone_size: many
j_call: TRBJ1-5
d_call: TRBD1
v_call: TRBV19
cdr3_aa: CASSIPGQGFFQPQHF
cdr3_nt: TGTGCCAGTAGTATACCGGGACAGGGGTTTTTTCAGCCCCAGCATTTT

clone_size: few
j_call: TRBJ1-6
d_call: NA
v_call: TRBV28
cdr3_aa: CASSFRDVTLHF
cdr3_nt: TGTGCCAGCAGTTTCAGAGATGTCACCCTCCACTTT

clone_size: many
j_call: TRBJ2-5
d_call: NA
v_call: TRBV3-1
cdr3_aa: CASSPGPRSEETQYF
cdr3_nt: TGTGCCAGCAGCCCGGGACCCCGGTCAGAAGAGACCCAGTACTTC

clone_size: once
j_call: TRBJ1-1
d_call: NA
v_call: TRBV12-3/TRBV12-4
cdr3_aa: CASSPLEVGEAFF
cdr3_nt: TGTGCCAGCAGCCCACTTGAGGTTGGTGAAGCTTTCTTT

clone_size: NA
j_call: TRBJ1-3
d_call: TRBD1
v_call: TRBV6-1
cdr3_aa: CASSPWTGRGNTIYF
cdr3_nt: TGTGCCAGCAGCCCTTGGACAGGGAGGGGAAACACCATATATTTT

clone_size: NA
j_call: TRBJ1-1
d_call: NA
v_call: TRBV6-1
cdr3_aa: CASSPTRAREAFF
cdr3_nt: TGTGCCAGCAGCCCTACCAGGGCTCGTGAAGCTTTCTTT

clone_size: few
j_call: TRBJ1-1
d_call: NA
v_call: TRBV7-9
cdr3_aa: CASSLADMNTEAFF
cdr3_nt: TGTGCCAGCAGCTTAGCAGATATGAACACTGAAGCTTTCTTT

clone_size: NA
j_call: TRBJ1-5
d_call: NA
v_call: TRBV18
cdr3_aa: CASSEGVPGGNQPQHF
cdr3_nt: TGTGCCAGCTCAGAAGGGGTACCTGGGGGCAATCAGCCCCAGCATTTT

clone_size: many
j_call: TRBJ1-5
d_call: NA
v_call: TRBV19
cdr3_aa: CASSISWAVINQPQHF
cdr3_nt: TGTGCCAGTAGTATCTCCTGGGCAGTTATCAATCAGCCCCAGCATTTT

clone_size: many
j_call: TRBJ1-3
d_call: NA
v_call: TRBV2
cdr3_aa: CASRAGVKNTIYF
cdr3_nt: TGTGCCAGCAGGGCAGGGGTTAAGAACACCATATATTTT

clone_size: NA
j_call: TRBJ1-4
d_call: NA
v_call: TRBV9
cdr3_aa: CASSADPQDPNEKLFF
cdr3_nt: TGTGCCAGCAGCGCAGACCCCCAGGACCCTAATGAAAAACTGTTTTTT

clone_size: few
j_call: TRBJ2-6
d_call: NA
v_call: TRBV19
cdr3_aa: CASHRAGVASGANVLTF
cdr3_nt: TGTGCCAGTCACCGGGCAGGGGTCGCCTCTGGGGCCAACGTCCTGACTTTC

clone_size: NA
j_call: TRBJ2-5
d_call: NA
v_call: TRBV5-1
cdr3_aa: CASSLGRIAEEKTQYF
cdr3_nt: TGCGCCAGCAGCTTAGGGAGGATAGCGGAAGAGAAGACCCAGTACTTC

clone_size: many
j_call: TRBJ1-1
d_call: NA
v_call: TRBV19
cdr3_aa: CASSILGNTEAFF
cdr3_nt: TGTGCCAGTAGTATACTGGGGAACACTGAAGCTTTCTTT

clone_size: many
j_call: TRBJ1-1
d_call: NA
v_call: TRBV6-2/TRBV6-3
cdr3_aa: CASSYLGVTEAFF
cdr3_nt: TGTGCCAGCAGTTACCTGGGTGTCACTGAAGCTTTCTTT

clone_size: many
j_call: TRBJ2-7
d_call: NA
v_call: TRBV28
cdr3_aa: CASSFRRVWYEQYF
cdr3_nt: TGTGCCAGCAGTTTCCGTAGGGTCTGGTACGAGCAGTACTTC

clone_size: many
j_call: TRBJ2-7
d_call: TRBD1
v_call: TRBV28
cdr3_aa: CASRHDRAYEQYF
cdr3_nt: TGTGCCAGCAGGCATGACAGGGCCTACGAGCAGTACTTC

clone_size: NA
j_call: TRBJ2-5
d_call: TRBD1
v_call: TRBV6-1
cdr3_aa: CASETGNQETQYF
cdr3_nt: TGTGCCAGCGAGACAGGGAACCAAGAGACCCAGTACTTC

clone_size: few
j_call: TRBJ2-7
d_call: NA
v_call: TRBV7-9
cdr3_aa: CACSPGHVYEQYF
cdr3_nt: TGTGCCTGCAGCCCGGGACACGTCTACGAGCAGTACTTC

clone_size: many
j_call: TRBJ2-7
d_call: NA
v_call: TRBV12-3/TRBV12-4
cdr3_aa: CASRWGTYEQYF
cdr3_nt: TGTGCCAGCAGATGGGGAACCTACGAGCAGTACTTC

clone_size: many
j_call: TRBJ1-1
d_call: TRBD1
v_call: TRBV6-5
cdr3_aa: CASSYDRAASEAFF
cdr3_nt: TGTGCCAGCAGTTACGACAGGGCCGCCTCTGAAGCTTTCTTT

clone_size: NA
j_call: TRBJ1-3
d_call: TRBD1
v_call: TRBV4-1
cdr3_aa: CASSQGDRAAAGNTIYF
cdr3_nt: TGCGCCAGCAGCCAGGGGGACAGGGCTGCTGCTGGAAACACCATATATTTT

clone_size: NA
j_call: TRBJ1-1
d_call: NA
v_call: TRBV12-3/TRBV12-4
cdr3_aa: CASSSAGLSNTEAFF
cdr3_nt: TGTGCCAGCAGTTCCGCAGGGCTTAGTAACACTGAAGCTTTCTTT

clone_size: many
j_call: TRBJ2-7
d_call: TRBD2
v_call: TRBV2
cdr3_aa: CASSEGLGYEQYF
cdr3_nt: TGTGCCAGCAGTGAGGGACTAGGATACGAGCAGTACTTC

clone_size: many
j_call: TRBJ1-1
d_call: NA
v_call: TRBV6-1
cdr3_aa: CASSGVTGMNTEAFF
cdr3_nt: TGTGCCAGCAGTGGGGTGACAGGAATGAACACTGAAGCTTTCTTT

clone_size: many
j_call: TRBJ2-5
d_call: NA
v_call: TRBV12-3/TRBV12-4
cdr3_aa: CASSSGLRGKTQYF
cdr3_nt: TGTGCCAGCAGTTCGGGACTTCGGGGGAAGACCCAGTACTTC

clone_size: many
j_call: TRBJ1-2
d_call: TRBD1
v_call: TRBV4-1
cdr3_aa: CASSQSRDSRHTF
cdr3_nt: TGCGCCAGCAGCCAAAGTCGGGACAGTCGGCACACCTTC

clone_size: NA
j_call: TRBJ2-2
d_call: NA
v_call: TRBV5-6
cdr3_aa: CASSNDRNTGELFF
cdr3_nt: TGTGCCAGCAGCAACGACAGGAACACCGGGGAGCTGTTTTTT

clone_size: many
j_call: TRBJ2-7
d_call: NA
v_call: TRBV29-1
cdr3_aa: CSVEVYRESDEQYF
cdr3_nt: TGCAGCGTTGAAGTCTACAGGGAGTCGGACGAGCAGTACTTC

clone_size: many
j_call: TRBJ2-7
d_call: TRBD1
v_call: TRBV7-9
cdr3_aa: CASSLVGQAYEQYF
cdr3_nt: TGTGCCAGCAGCTTAGTGGGACAGGCCTACGAGCAGTACTTC

clone_size: many
j_call: TRBJ1-2
d_call: NA
v_call: TRBV6-2/TRBV6-3
cdr3_aa: CASGAGYGYTF
cdr3_nt: TGTGCCAGCGGGGCGGGTTATGGCTACACCTTC

clone_size: many
j_call: TRBJ2-5
d_call: TRBD1
v_call: TRBV6-2/TRBV6-3
cdr3_aa: CASRETGGFQETQYF
cdr3_nt: TGTGCCAGCAGGGAGACAGGGGGCTTCCAAGAGACCCAGTACTTC

clone_size: many
j_call: TRBJ2-7
d_call: NA
v_call: TRBV6-5
cdr3_aa: CASSYQPGGTLSYEQYF
cdr3_nt: TGTGCCAGCAGTTACCAGCCAGGCGGTACTTTATCCTACGAGCAGTACTTC

clone_size: NA
j_call: TRBJ1-1
d_call: NA
v_call: TRBV18
cdr3_aa: CASSPRTGKDTEAFF
cdr3_nt: TGTGCCAGCTCACCGCGAACAGGAAAGGACACTGAAGCTTTCTTT

clone_size: few
j_call: TRBJ2-7
d_call: TRBD1
v_call: TRBV30
cdr3_aa: CAWRILRDRGYEQYF
cdr3_nt: TGTGCCTGGAGGATACTTCGGGACAGGGGCTACGAGCAGTACTTC

clone_size: NA
j_call: TRBJ2-4
d_call: NA
v_call: TRBV12-3/TRBV12-4
cdr3_aa: CASSDLAKNIQYF
cdr3_nt: TGTGCCAGCAGCGATTTAGCCAAAAACATTCAGTACTTC

clone_size: many
j_call: TRBJ1-1
d_call: NA
v_call: TRBV2
cdr3_aa: CASSGRVNLNTEAFF
cdr3_nt: TGTGCCAGCAGTGGCAGGGTTAACCTGAACACTGAAGCTTTCTTT

clone_size: NA
j_call: TRBJ1-5
d_call: NA
v_call: TRBV4-1
cdr3_aa: CASSQEPGLRQPQHF
cdr3_nt: TGCGCCAGCAGCCAAGAACCGGGGTTACGTCAGCCCCAGCATTTT

clone_size: many
j_call: TRBJ2-7
d_call: TRBD1
v_call: TRBV7-8
cdr3_aa: CASSSNTGTGYYEQYF
cdr3_nt: TGTGCCAGCAGCTCAAATACCGGGACAGGCTACTACGAGCAGTACTTC

clone_size: many
j_call: TRBJ2-7
d_call: TRBD2
v_call: TRBV6-1
cdr3_aa: CASSVGSGGTYEQYF
cdr3_nt: TGTGCCAGCAGTGTGGGTAGCGGGGGGACCTACGAGCAGTACTTC

clone_size: many
j_call: TRBJ1-4
d_call: TRBD1
v_call: TRBV12-3/TRBV12-4
cdr3_aa: CASSHNRGIMEKLFF
cdr3_nt: TGTGCCAGCAGTCATAACAGGGGAATCATGGAAAAACTGTTTTTT

clone_size: NA
j_call: TRBJ1-2
d_call: NA
v_call: TRBV28
cdr3_aa: CASSPGLGEGYTF
cdr3_nt: TGTGCCAGCAGCCCCGGGTTAGGGGAAGGCTACACCTTC